Listed below are T cell receptor beta chains from one sample, sequenced in a study of blood T cell repertoires in COVID-19. Clones were sequenced by immunoSEQ multiplex PCR, and TCRdb holds only the in-frame ones, with some missing. The sample has tens of thousands of clones, about 78% seen once; the top ten hold 15%. Sequencing was carried out using peripheral blood. The receptors come from a human donor in a cohort sampled during active COVID-19. Each CDR3 is given with its conserved first and last residue. A D gene is named only where the DNA matches it firmly. Some rows have no size entry. The others give once, few or many, or a class for an expanded clone.

D,J,size,V,CDR3,DNA
.,TRBJ1-1,.,TRBV24-1,CATLSVGNEAFF,TGTGCCACCTTGTCGGTGGGCAATGAAGCTTTCTTT
.,TRBJ2-7,few,TRBV11-2,CASSLGPAGDYEQYF,TGTGCCAGCAGCTTAGGGCCAGCCGGGGACTACGAGCAGTACTTC
.,TRBJ2-2,.,TRBV19,CASSIAPVGELFF,TGTGCCAGTAGTATAGCCCCTGTCGGGGAGCTGTTTTTT
.,TRBJ1-6,.,TRBV4-2,CASSQRHGGLGYNSPLHF,TGTGCCAGCAGCCAACGCCACGGGGGGCTGGGGTATAATTCACCCCTCCACTTT
.,TRBJ1-2,.,TRBV5-1,CASWGLAEDGYTF,TGCGCCAGCTGGGGCCTGGCAGAGGATGGCTACACCTTC
.,TRBJ2-2,once,TRBV30,CAWRADLGGETGELFF,TGTGCCTGGAGGGCCGATTTGGGGGGTGAAACCGGGGAGCTGTTTTTT
.,TRBJ2-3,.,TRBV5-5,CASSLLADTQYF,TGTGCCAGCAGCCTTTTAGCAGATACGCAGTATTTT
.,TRBJ2-3,.,TRBV23-1,CASSQPGSDTQYF,TGCGCCAGCAGTCAACCAGGGTCAGATACGCAGTATTTT
TRBD2,TRBJ2-3,once,TRBV7-2,CASSPGTSPDTQYF,TGTGCCAGCAGCCCCGGGACTAGCCCAGATACGCAGTATTTT
TRBD2,TRBJ2-5,.,TRBV5-1,CASSSGTSVMETQYF,TGCGCCAGCAGCAGTGGGACTAGCGTTATGGAGACCCAGTACTTC
.,TRBJ2-3,once,TRBV9,CASSVERTDTQYF,TGTGCCAGCAGCGTAGAACGGACAGATACGCAGTATTTT
.,TRBJ1-2,.,TRBV5-1,CASSPSNYGYTF,TGCGCCAGCAGCCCCTCGAACTATGGCTACACCTTC
.,TRBJ1-4,.,TRBV4-1,CASSQGSRVFGTNEKLFF,TGCGCCAGCAGCCAAGGGAGCAGGGTTTTCGGGACTAATGAAAAACTGTTTTTT
.,TRBJ2-1,.,TRBV6-5,CASSYSTGGNNEQFF,TGTGCCAGCAGTTACTCCACTGGGGGGAACAATGAGCAGTTCTTC
.,TRBJ1-2,.,TRBV2,CASSASNYGYTF,TGTGCCAGCAGTGCTAGTAACTATGGCTACACCTTC
.,TRBJ2-2,.,TRBV20-1,CSARRTGELFF,TGCAGTGCTAGACGTACCGGGGAGCTGTTTTTT
TRBD2,TRBJ2-7,.,TRBV5-6,CASSLASAGGQEQYF,TGTGCCAGCAGCTTGGCATCGGCGGGGGGGCAAGAGCAGTACTTC
.,TRBJ1-3,.,TRBV30,CAWRFGGSGNTIYF,TGTGCCTGGAGGTTCGGGGGCTCTGGAAACACCATATATTTT
.,TRBJ1-2,.,TRBV18,CASSPPAVNYGYTF,TGTGCCAGCTCACCACCTGCAGTTAACTATGGCTACACCTTC
.,TRBJ2-1,.,TRBV5-8,CASITILDWTPYNEQFF,TGTGCCAGCATCACCATTTTAGATTGGACTCCCTACAATGAGCAGTTCTTC
.,TRBJ1-5,.,TRBV27,CASSSTANQPQHF,TGTGCCAGCAGCTCCACCGCGAATCAGCCCCAGCATTTT
TRBD2,TRBJ2-1,.,TRBV10-1,CASSAGAGGPGEQFF,TGCGCCAGCAGTGCGGGAGCGGGAGGGCCCGGTGAGCAGTTCTTC